Listed below are T cell receptor beta chains from one sample, sequenced in a study of metastatic and nonmetastatic thyroid tumors. TCRdb re-called the PCR reads through MiXCR. The sample consists of some 8,800 clones, approximately 22% of them appearing once. The specimen sequenced was adjacent normal tissue. The receptors originated from a female donor with papillary thyroid cancer or a benign thyroid nodule (not recorded which). Some clones in this sample may be carry-over from other donors' samples. The CDR3 runs from the conserved cysteine through the conserved F or W. The order of the fields is V gene, D gene, J gene, clone size, CDR3 protein, CDR3 DNA. The D gene is left open where the match is weak. Sizes are listed as once, few or many counts, or a class when the clone is expanded.

TRBV6-5	TRBD1	TRBJ1-5	medium-sized	CASSYPTGLGPDQPQHF	TGTGCCAGCAGTTACCCGACAGGGCTCGGACCAGATCAGCCCCAGCATTTT
TRBV6-4	.	TRBJ1-5	many	CASGGSQPQHF	TGTGCCTCCGGGGGGTCTCAGCCCCAGCATTTT
TRBV6-1	.	TRBJ2-7	few	CASSDETVSFAYEQYF	TGTGCCAGCAGTGACGAGACAGTGTCATTTGCCTACGAGCAGTACTTC
TRBV7-9	.	TRBJ1-1	many	CASSLGWVTEAFF	TGTGCCAGCAGCTTAGGATGGGTTACTGAAGCTTTCTTT
TRBV7-9	.	TRBJ2-7	few	CASSLVSGVDEQYF	TGTGCCAGCAGCTTAGTATCTGGAGTCGACGAGCAGTACTTC
TRBV19	.	TRBJ1-4	once	CASSIGGDSNEKLFF	TGTGCCAGTAGTATTGGAGGGGATAGTAATGAAAAACTGTTTTTT
TRBV6-1	.	TRBJ1-5	few	CATGRVPPGNQPQHF	TGTGCCACGGGGAGGGTCCCCCCCGGGAATCAGCCCCAGCATTTT
TRBV9	TRBD1	TRBJ1-2	many	CASSVDLDRGLYGYTF	TGTGCCAGCAGCGTGGATCTGGACAGGGGGCTGTATGGCTACACCTTC
TRBV28	TRBD2	TRBJ2-5	medium-sized	CASSLLVPTSGARETQYF	TGTGCCAGCAGTTTATTAGTCCCTACTAGCGGGGCTAGAGAGACCCAGTACTTC
TRBV9	TRBD1	TRBJ1-6	many	CASSPGGAGWVSPLHF	TGTGCCAGCAGTCCAGGGGGCGCCGGGTGGGTGAGCCCCCTCCACTTT
TRBV27	.	TRBJ2-7	few	CAGSSRPGQVFPYEQYF	TGTGCCGGCAGTTCTCGTCCGGGACAAGTCTTCCCCTACGAGCAGTACTTC